The entry below describes one TCR beta chain. This clonotype has more than one count but fewer than ten. The specificity of this receptor is unknown. Base qualities are not recorded, but no much larger clone differs from it by a single base. This entry comes from a study of T cells after yellow fever vaccination (dated by TCRdb to the late 2010s). Describing the broader study: The SMART-Seq v4 Ultra Low Input RNA kit was used to prepare libraries from fractions with low cell numbers. Blood samples were taken at several timepoints before and after primary and secondary immunization, and bulk PBMC replicates and cell subsets were isolated. Two healthy male donors, one aged 18 to 30 and one aged 30 to 40 years, were included in the cohort. To track T-cell clones before and after primary and booster YFV17D yellow fever vaccination, bulk TCR alpha and beta repertoires were sequenced longitudinally.

The treatment or condition label, as the study defines it: live attenuated yellow fever vaccine strain. Two biological replicates of bulk PBMCs were collected at each blood-draw timepoint. PBMCs were isolated from peripheral blood using a standard Ficoll-Paque protocol. TriZol was used to extract RNA from bulk PBMCs, CD4 and CD8 fractions, and dextramer-positive and dextramer-negative fractions. Synthesis of TCR cDNA relied on 5'RACE template switching, a step that introduced a universal primer site along with unique molecular identifiers. Priming of cDNA synthesis was performed from both the TCR alpha and TCR beta constant segments. Libraries were amplified in two PCR steps, with sample barcodes and sequencing adapters added in the second step. Sequencing of libraries was done on Illumina HiSeq 2500 (2x100 bp) or NovaSeq (2x150 bp). From the authors' description of their analysis: MIGEC was used to demultiplex reads and collapse the reads into UMI consensus sequences, and MiXCR was used for V(D)J alignment. Vaccine-responding clonotypes were identified with edgeR using replicate PBMC samples, with FDR below 0.01 and a log2 fold change above 5 up to day 15 being required. CD4 or CD8 identity was assigned to each bulk clonotype according to whether the clonotype was present at higher abundance in the sequenced CD4 repertoire or the sequenced CD8 repertoire. In-frame beta chains were kept once TCRdb had trimmed the public reads at Q25 with fastp and called clones with MiXCR. Under each unique CDR3 protein, matching rows form one entry showing the most common genes and DNA. The V and J calls come from TCRdb's annotation, not from the publication. Across this sample there are 450,000 to 550,000 distinct CDR3 sequences, with around 21% seen only once. Of the sample, 13% to 15% falls within the top ten clones.

Study-wide conclusions, independent of this receptor: A small share of clonotypes occurred in both CD4 and CD8 compartments, likely arising from convergent recombination. Only a couple of donors were included in the study, so the extent to which the findings can be generalized is limited. The secondary T-cell response was weaker than the primary response but faster, peaking on day 5 instead of day 15. Computational filtering was required because FACS-sorted repertoires could contain abundant contaminating clonotypes from the bulk population. Most clones expanded after primary vaccination (almost 97% of CD4 and roughly 91% of CD8) were re-detected after the booster, suggesting that broad memory maintenance occurred.

After removal of 5 bases from V and 0 bases from J, the junction retains 9 bases not matched to a gene. Sequences SGHTA (CDR1) and FQGNSA (CDR2) are obtained from the germline V gene. The CDR3 measures 17 amino acids from cysteine to phenylalanine. CDR3 DNA is the only sequence kept; it has 51 bases, read in frame from the first base. The chain was built from TRBV7-2 and TRBJ2-1; 8 middle bases align to TRBD1. The receptor was isolated from a man aged 25-45 years who received the YFV17D yellow fever vaccine. Sequences were derived from PBMCs, sampled 15 days after the yellow fever booster vaccination. The bases read TGTGCCAGCAGCCCAGGACAGGGTGACCTCTCCTACAATGAGCAGTTCTTC. The encoded protein is CASSPGQGDLSYNEQFF.